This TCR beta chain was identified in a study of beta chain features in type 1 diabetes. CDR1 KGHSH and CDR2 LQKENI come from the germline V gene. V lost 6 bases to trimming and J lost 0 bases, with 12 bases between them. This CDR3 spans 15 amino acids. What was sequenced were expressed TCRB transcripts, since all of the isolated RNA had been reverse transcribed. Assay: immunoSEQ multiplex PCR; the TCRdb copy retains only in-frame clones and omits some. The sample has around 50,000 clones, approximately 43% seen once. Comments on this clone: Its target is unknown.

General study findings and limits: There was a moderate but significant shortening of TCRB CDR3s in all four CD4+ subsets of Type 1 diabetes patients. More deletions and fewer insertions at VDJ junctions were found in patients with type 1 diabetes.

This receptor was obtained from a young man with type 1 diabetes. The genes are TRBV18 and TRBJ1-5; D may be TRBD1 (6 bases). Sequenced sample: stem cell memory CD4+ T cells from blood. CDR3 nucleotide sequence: TGTGCCAGCTCCTCGACGGACAGTAGCAATCAGCCCCAGCATTTT. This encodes CASSSTDSSNQPQHF.